A single sample is the source of the 8 T cell receptor beta chains below, sequenced in a study of cytomegalovirus exposure and HLA in healthy donors. Some clones are missing from TCRdb's copy, which holds only in-frame ones; the method was immunoSEQ multiplex PCR. The sample includes over 150,000 clones, around nine tenths of them seen just once. Sequenced: PBMCs. These receptors came from a woman under 30 in good health and CMV-seropositive.

This clone came up once. The chain recombines TRBV4-3 with TRBJ2-1; D may be TRBD1 (6 bases). This CDR3 region has 15 residues. Germline V CDR1 and CDR2: LGHNA, YSLEER. Trimming pared 0 bases from V and 5 bases from J, leaving 11 bases between. The CDR3 bases are TGCGCCAGCAGCCAAGAGGGGGCGAGGAACAATGAGCAGTTCTTC. It is translated as CASSQEGARNNEQFF.

The chain carries TRBV5-1 and TRBJ2-3; 7 bases map to TRBD2. The J segment lost 4 bases and the V segment lost 2 bases, leaving 4 bases of the junction unmatched. Germline-derived CDR1 and CDR2 are SGHRS and YFSETQ. The CDR3 covers 14 residues. This CDR3 reads CASSLGLGADTQYF. In nucleotides, the CDR3 is TGCGCCAGCAGCTTAGGACTAGGCGCAGATACGCAGTATTTT.

V is TRBV6-5 and J is TRBJ2-1; TRBD2 is a possible D gene (6 bases). The germline V gene has CDR1 MNHEY and CDR2 SVGAGI. Trimming cost V 6 bases and J 9 bases, with 15 bases left between them. This CDR3 is 13 amino acids long. CDR3 in amino acids: CASSQGLPGEQFF. The CDR3 coding sequence is TGTGCCAGCAGCCAGGGACTTCCCGGTGAGCAGTTCTTC.

The table lists this clone with a count of one. This chain uses TRBV4-3 with TRBJ2-1; 8 bases line up with TRBD2. V shed 0 bases, J shed 9 bases, and the junction held 10 bases outside the gene matches. The CDR3 extends over 16 amino acids. The germline V gene encodes CDR1 LGHNA and CDR2 YSLEER. Here the CDR3 DNA reads TGCGCCAGCAGCCAAGACTCCAGCGGGAGTCGACGTGAGCAGTTCTTC. Residues: CASSQDSSGSRREQFF.

This chain joins TRBV18 and TRBJ2-7, with 11 bases matching TRBD2. Germline V gene lookup returns CDR1 KGHSH and CDR2 LQKENI. The ends lost 4 bases at V and 0 bases at J; junction bases unmatched: 8. The CDR3 extends over 17 amino acids. CDR3 sequence (DNA): TGTGCCAGCTCACAATTTAGCGGGAGGGCTAGCTCCTACGAGCAGTACTTC. Its translation is CASSQFSGRASSYEQYF.

The V gene is TRBV28, the J gene TRBJ2-5; 10 bases fit TRBD1. This CDR3 comprises 13 residues. V was clipped by 9 bases and J by 5 bases; unmatched bases: 6. The germline V gene encodes CDR1 MDHEN and CDR2 SYDVKM. CDR3 nucleotide sequence: TGTGCCAGGAAGACAGGGGGCCGGGAGACCCAGTACTTC. Translation gives CARKTGGRETQYF.

The V and J genes are TRBV27 and TRBJ2-7; 9 nucleotides align to TRBD2. The CDR3 covers 16 residues. Trimming at V came to 6 bases and at J to 5 bases, leaving 14 bases not matched to a gene. Looked up from germline, CDR1 is MNHEY and CDR2 is SMNVEV (reference sequence). CDR3 bases: TGTGCCAGCAGCTCAATTAGCGGGAGTAGCGTTCACGAGCAGTACTTC. Translation gives CASSSISGSSVHEQYF.

This clone was recorded once. The rearrangement uses TRBV28 and TRBJ1-5, with D perhaps TRBD1 (5 bases). CDR3 length: 14 residues. The germline CDR1 and CDR2 sequences are MDHEN and SYDVKM. V was cut by 4 bases and J by 6 bases, with 13 bases left in between. CDR3 sequence reads: CASSSPQGAQPQHF. CDR3 in DNA: TGTGCCAGCAGTTCCCCCCAAGGGGCTCAGCCCCAGCATTTT.